This entry is about one T cell receptor beta chain. The target antigen is unknown. CDR3 size: 17 residues. CDR1 and CDR2 (germline): SGHTA, FQGNSA. The V gene lost 5 bases and the J gene lost 4 bases, with 23 bases spanning the gap. The data are from a study of cytomegalovirus exposure and HLA in healthy donors. Study background: The roughly 120 million unique TCR beta sequences, from roughly 180 million T cells, were found by an earlier analysis.

The study ran its PCR with 60 Vbeta and 13 Jbeta primers. Generated by immunoSEQ multiplex PCR, the TCRdb table keeps only in-frame clones and is missing some. The data hold about 160,000 clones, with about 85% observed a single time. Overall study findings and caveats: Productive status was seen about 90% or about 30% of the time for most TCR beta V segments in an earlier analysis. TRBV6-2, TRBV6-3 and other indistinguishable V segments were excluded. Later on, a genetic analysis was performed. It linked a missense variant in DCLRE1C with V- and J-gene trimming of TCR beta.

The chain couples TRBV7-2 to TRBJ2-5, with a possible D match to TRBD2 (7 bases). The sequence came from a man aged 18 to 35 in good health and CMV-seropositive. The specimen was PBMCs. As DNA, the CDR3 is TGTGCCAGCAGCCAAGGGGTTGTCGGGGGGCTAGGAGAGACCCAGTACTTC. Its translation is CASSQGVVGGLGETQYF.